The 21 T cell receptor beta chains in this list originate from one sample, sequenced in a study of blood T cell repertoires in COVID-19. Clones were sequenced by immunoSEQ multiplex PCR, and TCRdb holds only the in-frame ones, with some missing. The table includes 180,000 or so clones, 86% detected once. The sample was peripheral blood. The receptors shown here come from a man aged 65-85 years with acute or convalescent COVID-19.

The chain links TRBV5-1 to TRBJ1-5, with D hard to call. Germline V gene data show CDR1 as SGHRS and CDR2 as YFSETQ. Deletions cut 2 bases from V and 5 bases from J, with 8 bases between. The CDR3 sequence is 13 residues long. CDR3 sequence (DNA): TGCGCCAGCAGCTTCTACGGAGATCAGCCCCAGCATTTT. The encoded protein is CASSFYGDQPQHF.

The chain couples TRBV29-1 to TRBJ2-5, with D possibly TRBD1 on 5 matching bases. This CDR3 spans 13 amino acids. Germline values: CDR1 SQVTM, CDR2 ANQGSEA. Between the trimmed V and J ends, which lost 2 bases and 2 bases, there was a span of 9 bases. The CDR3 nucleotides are TGCAGCGTTGAAAGGACATTGCAAGAGACCCAGTACTTC. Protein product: CSVERTLQETQYF.

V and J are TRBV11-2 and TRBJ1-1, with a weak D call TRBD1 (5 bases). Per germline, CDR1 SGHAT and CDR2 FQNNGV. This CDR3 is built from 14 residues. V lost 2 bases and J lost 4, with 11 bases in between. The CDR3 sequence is CASSLRGGITEAFF. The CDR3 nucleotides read TGTGCCAGCAGCTTACGGGGGGGGATCACTGAAGCTTTCTTT.

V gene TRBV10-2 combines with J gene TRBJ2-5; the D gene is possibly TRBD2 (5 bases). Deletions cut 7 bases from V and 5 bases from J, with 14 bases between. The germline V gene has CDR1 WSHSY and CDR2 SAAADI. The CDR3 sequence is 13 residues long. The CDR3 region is CASNAGPGETQYF. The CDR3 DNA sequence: TGCGCCAGCAACGCCGGACCGGGGGAGACCCAGTACTTC.

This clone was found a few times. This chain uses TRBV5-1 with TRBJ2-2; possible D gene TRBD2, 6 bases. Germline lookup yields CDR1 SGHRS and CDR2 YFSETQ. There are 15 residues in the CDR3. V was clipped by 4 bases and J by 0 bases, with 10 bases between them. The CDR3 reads CASSRGLPNTGELFF. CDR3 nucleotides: TGCGCCAGCAGCCGGGGACTTCCGAACACCGGGGAGCTGTTTTTT.

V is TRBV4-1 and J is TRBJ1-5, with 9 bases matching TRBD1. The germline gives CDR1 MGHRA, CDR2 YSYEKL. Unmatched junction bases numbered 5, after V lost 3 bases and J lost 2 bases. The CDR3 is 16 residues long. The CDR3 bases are TGCGCCAGCAGCCATCGGACAGGGGCAGGCAATCAGCCCCAGCATTTT. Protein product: CASSHRTGAGNQPQHF.

The CDR3 here is CASSMGQGGGYTF. The CDR3 DNA follows: TGTGCCAGTAGTATGGGACAGGGTGGCGGCTACACCTTC. The rearrangement links TRBV19 to TRBJ1-2, with TRBD1 matching over 9 bases. Losses at the gene ends were 3 bases for V and 8 bases for J; bases not matched to a gene: 4. The CDR3 consists of 13 residues. In germline, CDR1 is LNHDA, CDR2 SQIVND (reference sequence).

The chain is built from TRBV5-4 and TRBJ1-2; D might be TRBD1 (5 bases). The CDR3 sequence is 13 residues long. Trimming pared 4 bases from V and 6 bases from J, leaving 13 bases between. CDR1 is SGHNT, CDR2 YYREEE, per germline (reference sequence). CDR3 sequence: CASSTEGGDGYTF. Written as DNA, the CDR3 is TGTGCCAGCAGCACAGAGGGAGGGGATGGCTACACCTTC. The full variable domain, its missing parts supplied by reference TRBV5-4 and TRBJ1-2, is ETGVTQSPTHLIKTRGQQVTLRCSSQSGHNTVSWYQQALGQGPQFIFQYYREEENGRGNFPPRFSGLQFPNYSSELNVNALELDDSALYLCASSTEGGDGYTFGSGTRLTVV.

The chain's CDR3 is CASSYASYGYTF. DNA for the CDR3: TGTGCCAGCAGTTACGCCAGCTATGGCTACACCTTC. The genes are TRBV6-2 or TRBV6-3 and TRBJ1-2; D gene uncertain. Germline loops: CDR1 MNHEY, CDR2 SVGEGT. V lost 2 bases to trimming and J lost 4 bases, with 5 bases between them. This CDR3 has 12 amino acids.

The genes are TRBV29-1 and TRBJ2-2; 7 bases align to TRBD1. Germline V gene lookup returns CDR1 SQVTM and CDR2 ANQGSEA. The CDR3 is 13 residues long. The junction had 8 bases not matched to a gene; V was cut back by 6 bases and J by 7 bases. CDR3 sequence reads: CSVRQGLGGELFF. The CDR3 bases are TGCAGCGTCAGACAGGGTTTGGGCGGGGAGCTGTTTTTT.

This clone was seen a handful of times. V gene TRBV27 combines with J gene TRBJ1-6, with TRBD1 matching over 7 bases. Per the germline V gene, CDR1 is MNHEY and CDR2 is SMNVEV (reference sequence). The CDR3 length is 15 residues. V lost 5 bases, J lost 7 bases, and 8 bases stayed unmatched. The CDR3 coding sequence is TGTGCCAGCAGTATAACCGGGACAGAAAATTCACCCCTCCACTTT. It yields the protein CASSITGTENSPLHF.

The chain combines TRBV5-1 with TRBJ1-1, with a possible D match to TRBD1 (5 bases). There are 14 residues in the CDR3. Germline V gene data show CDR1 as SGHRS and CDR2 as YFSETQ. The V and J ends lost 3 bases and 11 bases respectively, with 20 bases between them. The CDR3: CASSSAGPPDEAFF. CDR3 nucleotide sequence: TGCGCCAGCAGCTCGGCGGGACCTCCGGATGAGGCTTTCTTT.

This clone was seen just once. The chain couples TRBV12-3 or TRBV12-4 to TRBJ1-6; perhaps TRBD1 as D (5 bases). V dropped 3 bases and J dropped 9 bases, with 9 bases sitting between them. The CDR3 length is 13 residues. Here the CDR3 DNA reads TGTGCCAGCAGTTTGCAGGGCCCTTCACCCCTCCACTTT. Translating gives CASSLQGPSPLHF.

As DNA, the CDR3 is TGTGCCAGCAGAGACAGGGATCAGCCCCAGCATTTT. Translation gives CASRDRDQPQHF. The V and J genes are TRBV2 and TRBJ1-5, with 7 bases fitting TRBD1. The CDR3 loop spans 12 amino acids. Per the germline V gene, CDR1 is SNHLY and CDR2 is FYNNEI. The ends lost 6 bases at V and 5 bases at J; junction bases unmatched: 1.

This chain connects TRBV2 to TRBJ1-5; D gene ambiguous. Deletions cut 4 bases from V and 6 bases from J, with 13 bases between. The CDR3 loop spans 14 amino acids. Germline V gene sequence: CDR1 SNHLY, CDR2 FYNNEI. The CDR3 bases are TGTGCCAGCAGTGTTGAGGGTGGTGGTCAGCCCCAGCATTTT. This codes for CASSVEGGGQPQHF.

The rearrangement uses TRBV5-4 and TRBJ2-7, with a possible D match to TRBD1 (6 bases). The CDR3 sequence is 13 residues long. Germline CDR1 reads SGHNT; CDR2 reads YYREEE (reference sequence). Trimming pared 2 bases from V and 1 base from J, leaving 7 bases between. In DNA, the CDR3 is TGTGCCAGCAGCTTCCAGGGGTCCTACGAGCAGTACTTC. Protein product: CASSFQGSYEQYF.

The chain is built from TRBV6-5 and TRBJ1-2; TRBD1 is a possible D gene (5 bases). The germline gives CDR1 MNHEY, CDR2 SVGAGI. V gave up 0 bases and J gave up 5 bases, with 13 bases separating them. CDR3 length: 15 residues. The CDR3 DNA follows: TGTGCCAGCAGTTACTCCGGACACCTCTCTTATGGCTACACCTTC. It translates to CASSYSGHLSYGYTF.

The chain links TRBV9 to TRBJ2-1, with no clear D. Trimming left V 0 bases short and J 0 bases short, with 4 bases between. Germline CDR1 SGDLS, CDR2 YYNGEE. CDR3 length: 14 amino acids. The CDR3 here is CASSVGSSYNEQFF. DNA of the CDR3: TGTGCCAGCAGCGTAGGTAGCTCCTACAATGAGCAGTTCTTC.

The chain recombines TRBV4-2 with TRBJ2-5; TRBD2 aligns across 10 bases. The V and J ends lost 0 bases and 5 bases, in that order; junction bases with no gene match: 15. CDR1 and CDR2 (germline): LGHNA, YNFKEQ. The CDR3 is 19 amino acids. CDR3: CASSQDIPLAGVSGETQYF. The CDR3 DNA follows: TGTGCCAGCAGCCAAGATATCCCGCTAGCGGGAGTTTCGGGTGAGACCCAGTACTTC.

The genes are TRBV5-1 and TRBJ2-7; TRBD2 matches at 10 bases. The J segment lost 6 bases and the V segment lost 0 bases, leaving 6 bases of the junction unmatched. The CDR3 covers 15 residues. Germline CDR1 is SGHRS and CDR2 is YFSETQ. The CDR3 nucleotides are TGCGCCAGCAGCTTGGGGGCTAGCGGGAGAGGCGAGCAGTACTTC. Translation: CASSLGASGRGEQYF.

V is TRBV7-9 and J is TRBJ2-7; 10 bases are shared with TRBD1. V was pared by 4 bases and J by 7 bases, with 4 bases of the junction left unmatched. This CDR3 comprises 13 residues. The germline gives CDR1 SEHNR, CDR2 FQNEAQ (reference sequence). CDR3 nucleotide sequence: TGTGCCAGCAGCTCTGACAGGGGGCGTGAGCAGTACTTC. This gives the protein CASSSDRGREQYF.